The source of this TCR beta chain is a study of CD8 T cells in Susac syndrome (dated by TCRdb to between 2018 and 2020). For the wider study: The study used repertoire sequencing to test whether antigen drove CD8+ T cell activation and differentiation in Susac syndrome. Clonality of the CD8+ T cell repertoire was compared between around eleven healthy donors, 14 Susac syndrome patients and under 19 multiple sclerosis patients. Overall results and qualifications from the work: The number of individuals in the TCR sequencing and HLA analysis was recognized as being relatively small.

Counted from cysteine to phenylalanine, this CDR3 has 14 amino acids. The kept DNA is CDR3 alone, 42 bases in frame from the first base. CDR1 SGHTA and CDR2 FQGTGA are derived from the germline V gene. Here V drops 8 bases and J drops 2 bases, and the junction holds 8 bases not matched to any gene. Peripheral blood CD8+ and CD4+ T cells from healthy donors, Susac syndrome patients and multiple sclerosis patients were profiled by high-throughput TCR beta sequencing. Treatment-naive patients with stable or active relapsing-remitting disease fulfilling revised McDonald criteria were used as multiple sclerosis controls. CD8+ TEMRA cells were enriched by FACS, while bulk CD8+ and CD4+ T cells were purified by magnetic negative isolation. Blood was collected in EDTA tubes and processed within 24 hours, with PBMCs isolated through density gradient centrifugation. PBMCs intended for TCR sequencing were frozen in liquid nitrogen and were later thawed in a 37 degrees C water bath. The sorted or isolated CD4+, CD8+ and CD8+ TEMRA cells had a purity of 90% or higher.

In regard to this clonotype: No cognate antigen has been identified for it. No quality values exist for individual bases; no much larger clone is one base distant.

RNA was extracted with the RNeasy kit and roughly 0.5 to 1 ug was reverse transcribed using random hexamers. TCR beta CDR3 regions were amplified with the immunoSEQ multiplex PCR assay covering 54 Vbeta and 13 Jbeta segments. Bias from PCR amplification was corrected by using a synthetic template baseline for primer optimization and for computational correction. Regarding the original processing steps: Only productive sequences were kept, with reads annotated to V, D and J genes according to IMGT and analyzed in immunoSEQ Analyzer. Clonality was computed as one minus Shannon entropy normalized by log2 of the number of productive unique sequences. For each patient and control, public and private clones were evaluated among the 100 most prevalent clones. Susac-specific clones were defined as absent from healthy and MS cohorts, about 1,000 published viral clones and other ImmuneACCESS disease sequences. TCRdb reprocessing: public reads trimmed at Q25 with fastp, clones called with MiXCR, in-frame beta chains kept. Rows are unified per CDR3 protein, each entry keeping the most common DNA and genes. The V and J calls, along with clone size, are taken from TCRdb and not from the paper's own processing. This sample has 100,000 to 150,000 distinct CDR3 sequences in its table, and approximately 95% of those were observed once. The ten largest account for approximately 0.29% of the sample.

The chain links TRBV7-3 with TRBJ2-5; 7 bases in the middle match TRBD1. The sequence derives from a human donor with multiple sclerosis. The sample consisted of CD8+ T cells from PBMCs. The CDR3: CASSTGTVQETQYF. The DNA sequence follows: TGTGCCAGCTCTACCGGGACAGTACAAGAGACCCAGTACTTC.